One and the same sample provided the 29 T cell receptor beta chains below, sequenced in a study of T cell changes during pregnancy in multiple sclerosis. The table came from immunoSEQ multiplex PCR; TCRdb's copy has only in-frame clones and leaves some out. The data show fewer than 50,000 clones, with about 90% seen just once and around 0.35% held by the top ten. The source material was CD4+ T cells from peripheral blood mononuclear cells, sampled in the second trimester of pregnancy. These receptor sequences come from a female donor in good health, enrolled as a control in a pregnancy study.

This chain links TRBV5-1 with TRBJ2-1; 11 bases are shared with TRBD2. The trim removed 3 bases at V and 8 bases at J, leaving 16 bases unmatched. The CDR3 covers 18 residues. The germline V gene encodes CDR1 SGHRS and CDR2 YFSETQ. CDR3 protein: CASSSDRFSSGGFDEQFF. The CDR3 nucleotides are TGCGCCAGCAGCTCAGACCGCTTTTCTAGCGGGGGGTTTGATGAGCAGTTCTTC.

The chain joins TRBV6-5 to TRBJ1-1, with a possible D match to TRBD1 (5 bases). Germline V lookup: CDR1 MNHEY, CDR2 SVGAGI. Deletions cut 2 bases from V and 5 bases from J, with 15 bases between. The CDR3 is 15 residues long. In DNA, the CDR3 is TGTGCCAGCAGTTACACCGTGGGGGGAGTTACTGAAGCTTTCTTT. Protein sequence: CASSYTVGGVTEAFF.

The CDR3 nucleotides are TGTGCCAGTAGGTCGCGACAGGGGAGACAGAATGAGCAGTTCTTC. The encoded protein is CASRSRQGRQNEQFF. The chain employs TRBV19 and TRBJ2-1; 8 bases are a match to TRBD1. Germline V CDR1 and CDR2: LNHDA, SQIVND (reference sequence). The CDR3 is made up of 15 amino acids. The V gene end was trimmed by 6 bases and the J gene end by 7 bases; junction bases not matched to a gene: 11.

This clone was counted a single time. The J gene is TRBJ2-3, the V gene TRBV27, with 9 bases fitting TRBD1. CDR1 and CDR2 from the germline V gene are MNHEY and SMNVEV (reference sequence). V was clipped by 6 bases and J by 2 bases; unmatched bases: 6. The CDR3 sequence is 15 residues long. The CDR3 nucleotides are TGTGCCAGCAGAACCGGGACAGGGTACACAGATACGCAGTATTTT. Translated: CASRTGTGYTDTQYF.

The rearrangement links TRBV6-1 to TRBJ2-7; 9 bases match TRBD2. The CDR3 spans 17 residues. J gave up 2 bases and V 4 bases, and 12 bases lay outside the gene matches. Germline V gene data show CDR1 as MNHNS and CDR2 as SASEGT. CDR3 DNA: TGTGCCAGCAGTGCAAAAAATCTAGCGGGAAGAACCTACGAGCAGTACTTC. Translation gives CASSAKNLAGRTYEQYF.

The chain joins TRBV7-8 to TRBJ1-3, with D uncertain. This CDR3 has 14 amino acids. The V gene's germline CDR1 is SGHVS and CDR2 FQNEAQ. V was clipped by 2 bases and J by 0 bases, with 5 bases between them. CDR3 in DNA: TGTGCCAGCAGCTTACGGGGCTCTGGAAACACCATATATTTT. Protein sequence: CASSLRGSGNTIYF.

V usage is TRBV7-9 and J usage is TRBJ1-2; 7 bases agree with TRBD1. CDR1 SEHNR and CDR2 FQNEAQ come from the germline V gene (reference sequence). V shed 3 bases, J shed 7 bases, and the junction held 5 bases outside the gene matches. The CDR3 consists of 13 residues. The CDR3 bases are TGTGCCAGCAGCTTTGACAGGGTTTCTGGCTACACCTTC. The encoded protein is CASSFDRVSGYTF.

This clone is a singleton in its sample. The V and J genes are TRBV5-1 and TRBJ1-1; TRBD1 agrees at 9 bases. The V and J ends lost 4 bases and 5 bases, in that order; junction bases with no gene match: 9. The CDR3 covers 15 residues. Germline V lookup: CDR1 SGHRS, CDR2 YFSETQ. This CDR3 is CASSQLGTGRTEAFF. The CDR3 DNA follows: TGCGCCAGCAGCCAACTCGGGACAGGGAGGACTGAAGCTTTCTTT.

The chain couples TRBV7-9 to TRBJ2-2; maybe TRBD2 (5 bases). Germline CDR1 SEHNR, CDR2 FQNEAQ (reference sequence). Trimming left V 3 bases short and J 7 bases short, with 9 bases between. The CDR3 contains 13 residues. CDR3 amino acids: CASSFLAVGELFF. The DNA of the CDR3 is TGTGCCAGCAGCTTCCTAGCCGTCGGGGAGCTGTTTTTT.

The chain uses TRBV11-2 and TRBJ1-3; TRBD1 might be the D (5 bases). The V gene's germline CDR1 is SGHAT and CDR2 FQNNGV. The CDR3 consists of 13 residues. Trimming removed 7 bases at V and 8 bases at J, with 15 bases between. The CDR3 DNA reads TGTGCCAGCACCGAACACACGGGGGACACCATATATTTT. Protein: CASTEHTGDTIYF.

The CDR3: CASGNDLLRGSTNTEAFF. CDR3 bases: TGTGCTAGTGGTAACGACCTATTACGGGGTTCAACAAACACTGAAGCTTTCTTT. This chain connects TRBV12-5 to TRBJ1-1; D remains ambiguous. Trimming took off 5 bases at V and 2 bases at J, with 24 bases between the two ends. From germline, CDR1 is LGHNT and CDR2 FRNRAP. CDR3 size: 18 residues.

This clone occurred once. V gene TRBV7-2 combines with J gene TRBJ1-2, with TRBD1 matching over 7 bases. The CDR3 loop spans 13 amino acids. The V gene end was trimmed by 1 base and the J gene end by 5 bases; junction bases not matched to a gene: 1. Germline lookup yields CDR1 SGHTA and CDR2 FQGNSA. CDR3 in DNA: TGTGCCAGCAGCTTAGACAGGGGATATGGCTACACCTTC. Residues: CASSLDRGYGYTF.

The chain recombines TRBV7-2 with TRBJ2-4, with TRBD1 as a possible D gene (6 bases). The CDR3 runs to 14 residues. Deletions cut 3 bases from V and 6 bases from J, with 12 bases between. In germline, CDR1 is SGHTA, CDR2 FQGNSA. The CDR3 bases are TGTGCCAGCAGCTTGACAGGCCGGGGAAACATTCAGTACTTC. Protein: CASSLTGRGNIQYF.

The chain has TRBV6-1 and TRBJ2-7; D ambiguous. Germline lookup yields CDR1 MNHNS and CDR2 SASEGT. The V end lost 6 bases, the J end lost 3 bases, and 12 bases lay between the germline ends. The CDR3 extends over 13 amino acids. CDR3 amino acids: CASSVGSIYEQYF. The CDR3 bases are TGTGCCAGCAGCGTCGGGTCCATCTACGAGCAGTACTTC.

The CDR3 loop is CASSQDPKGKGEQFF. The CDR3 bases are TGCGCCAGCAGCCAAGATCCGAAGGGGAAAGGTGAGCAGTTCTTC. This chain uses TRBV4-3 with TRBJ2-1; maybe TRBD1 (5 bases). This CDR3 contains 15 residues. Trimming left V 0 bases short and J 9 bases short, with 15 bases between. Germline CDR1 and CDR2: LGHNA and YSLEER.

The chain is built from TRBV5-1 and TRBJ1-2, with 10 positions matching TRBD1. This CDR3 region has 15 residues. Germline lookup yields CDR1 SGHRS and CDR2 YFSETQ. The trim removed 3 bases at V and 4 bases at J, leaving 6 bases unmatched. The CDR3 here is CASSSGTGEVYGYTF. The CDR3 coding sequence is TGCGCCAGCAGCTCGGGGACAGGGGAGGTCTATGGCTACACCTTC.

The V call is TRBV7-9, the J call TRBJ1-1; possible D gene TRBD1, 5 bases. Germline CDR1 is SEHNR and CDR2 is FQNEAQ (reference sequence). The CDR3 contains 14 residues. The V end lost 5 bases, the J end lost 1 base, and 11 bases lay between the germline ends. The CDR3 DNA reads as TGTGCCAGCAGCCCAGGGTTCCAGAACACTGAAGCTTTCTTT. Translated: CASSPGFQNTEAFF.

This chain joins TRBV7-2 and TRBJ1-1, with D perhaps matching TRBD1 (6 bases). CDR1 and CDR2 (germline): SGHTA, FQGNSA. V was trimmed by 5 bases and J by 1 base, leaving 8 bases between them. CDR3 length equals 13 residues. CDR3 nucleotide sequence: TGTGCCAGCAGCCCACAGGGGAACACTGAAGCTTTCTTT. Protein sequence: CASSPQGNTEAFF.

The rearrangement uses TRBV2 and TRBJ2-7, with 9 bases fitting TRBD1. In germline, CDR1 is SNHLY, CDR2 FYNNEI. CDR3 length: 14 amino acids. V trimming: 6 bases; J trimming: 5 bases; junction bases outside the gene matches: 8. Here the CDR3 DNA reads TGTGCCAGCAGAGTCCGGGACAGGGCCCACGAGCAGTACTTC. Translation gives CASRVRDRAHEQYF.

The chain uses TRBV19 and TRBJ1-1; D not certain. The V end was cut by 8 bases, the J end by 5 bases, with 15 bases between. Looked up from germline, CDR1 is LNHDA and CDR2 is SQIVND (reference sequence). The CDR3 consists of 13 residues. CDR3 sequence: CASGSAGLTEAFF. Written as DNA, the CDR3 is TGTGCCAGTGGCTCGGCCGGGTTAACTGAAGCTTTCTTT.

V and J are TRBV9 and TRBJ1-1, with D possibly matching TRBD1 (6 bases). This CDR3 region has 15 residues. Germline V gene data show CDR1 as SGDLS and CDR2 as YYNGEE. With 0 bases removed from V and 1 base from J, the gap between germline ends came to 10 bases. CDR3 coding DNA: TGTGCCAGCAGCGTAGGACAGGCCTGGAACACTGAAGCTTTCTTT. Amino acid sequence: CASSVGQAWNTEAFF.

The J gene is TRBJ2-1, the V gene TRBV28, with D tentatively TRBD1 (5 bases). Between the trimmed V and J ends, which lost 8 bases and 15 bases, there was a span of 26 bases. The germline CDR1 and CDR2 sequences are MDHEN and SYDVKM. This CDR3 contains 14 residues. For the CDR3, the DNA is TGTGCCAGCTCCATCCCAAATAGTTGGGGCCCTCGGTTCTTC. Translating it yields CASSIPNSWGPRFF.

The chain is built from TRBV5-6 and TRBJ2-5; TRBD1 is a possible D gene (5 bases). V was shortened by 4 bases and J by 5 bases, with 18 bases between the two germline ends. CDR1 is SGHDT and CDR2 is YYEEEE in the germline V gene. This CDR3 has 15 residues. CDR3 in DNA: TGTGCCAGCAGCCCGAATGTAGGGGCCGGGGAGACCCAGTACTTC. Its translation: CASSPNVGAGETQYF.

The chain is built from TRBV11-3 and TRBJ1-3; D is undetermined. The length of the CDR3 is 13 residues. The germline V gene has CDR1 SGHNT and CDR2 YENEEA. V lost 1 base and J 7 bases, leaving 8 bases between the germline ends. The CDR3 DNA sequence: TGTGCCAGCAGCTTAGGCGGCGAGAACACCATATATTTT. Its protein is CASSLGGENTIYF.

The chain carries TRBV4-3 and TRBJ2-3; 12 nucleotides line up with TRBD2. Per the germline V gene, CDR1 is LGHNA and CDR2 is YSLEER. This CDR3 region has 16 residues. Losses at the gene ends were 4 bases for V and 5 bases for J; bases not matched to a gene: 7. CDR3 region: CASSLQKLAGGDTQYF. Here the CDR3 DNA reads TGCGCCAGCAGCCTTCAGAAACTAGCGGGGGGAGATACGCAGTATTTT.

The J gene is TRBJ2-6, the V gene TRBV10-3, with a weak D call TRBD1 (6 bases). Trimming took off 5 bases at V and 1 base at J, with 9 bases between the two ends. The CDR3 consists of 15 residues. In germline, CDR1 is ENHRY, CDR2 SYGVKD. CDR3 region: CAISPGQSGANVLTF. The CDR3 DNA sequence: TGTGCCATCAGTCCTGGACAGTCTGGGGCCAACGTCCTGACTTTC.

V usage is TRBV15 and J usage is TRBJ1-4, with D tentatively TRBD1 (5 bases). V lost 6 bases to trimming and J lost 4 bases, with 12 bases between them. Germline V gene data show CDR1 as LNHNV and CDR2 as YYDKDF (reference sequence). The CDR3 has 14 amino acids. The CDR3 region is CATRQGQVNEKLFF. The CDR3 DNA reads TGTGCCACCAGGCAAGGACAAGTTAATGAAAAACTGTTTTTT.

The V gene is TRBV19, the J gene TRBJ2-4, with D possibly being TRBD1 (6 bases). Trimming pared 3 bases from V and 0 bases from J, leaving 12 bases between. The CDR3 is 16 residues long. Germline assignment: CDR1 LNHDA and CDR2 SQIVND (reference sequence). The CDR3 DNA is TGTGCCAGTAGTATCGGGGACACCCTAGCCAAAAACATTCAGTACTTC. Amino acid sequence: CASSIGDTLAKNIQYF.

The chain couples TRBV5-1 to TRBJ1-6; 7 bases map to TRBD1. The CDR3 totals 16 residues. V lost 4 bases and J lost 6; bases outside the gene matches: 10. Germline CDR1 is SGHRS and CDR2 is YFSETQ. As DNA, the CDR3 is TGCGCCAGCAGCCCGTGGACAGGCCAACCTAATTCACCCCTCCACTTT. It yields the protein CASSPWTGQPNSPLHF.